Sequencing of this TCR beta chain was carried out in a study of OX40 agonist ivuxolimab in advanced cancers. Study-level background: Ivuxolimab was an agonistic, fully human IgG2 monoclonal antibody directed against OX40 (CD134), a costimulatory receptor. The paper describes the monotherapy dose-escalation part (N ≈ 52 patients) of the phase I trial of ivuxolimab. In the dose-escalation cohort, over 65% of patients were male, and the mean age was roughly 60 years, with a range of about 23 to 85. Peripheral TCRbeta sequencing aimed to test whether ivuxolimab altered TCR sequence diversity and caused clonal T-cell expansion. Three dose-escalation patients achieved partial responses, one with hepatocellular carcinoma and two with cutaneous melanoma. Of the 50 to 55 patients in dose escalation, around 19 had hepatocellular carcinoma, some 15 had melanoma, 9 had renal cell carcinoma and 9 had head and neck cancer. Intravenous ivuxolimab was administered to patients every 2 weeks at six dose levels: 0.01, 0.1, 0.3, 1.5, 3 and 10 mg/kg. Prior anti-PD-1, anti-PD-L1 or anti-CTLA-4 therapy was permitted, and checkpoint inhibitors had been received by 30% to 40% of dose-escalation patients.

The paper as a whole reports these results and caveats: Low levels of normalized T-cell clonal expansion were also seen in some nonresponding patients. At doses from 0.1 to 3.0 mg/kg, clonal expansion was seen in both CD4+ and CD8+ blood T cells between baseline and week 6. On average, CD8+ T cells showed more expanded clones than CD4+ T cells after ivuxolimab. The antigen specificity of the peripheral T cells that underwent clonal expansion was not determined. In the 0.1-3.0 mg/kg groups, partial responders had among the lowest normalized peripheral clonal expansion, particularly in CD8+ T cells.

Patients with autoimmune disease history or receiving systemic immunosuppression were excluded from the trial. Peripheral blood for TCR sequencing was collected from all dose cohorts at baseline, on cycle 4 day 1, and on cycle 7 day 1. The samples were drawn from a first-in-human, open-label, multicenter phase I dose-escalation trial of ivuxolimab. Adults with locally advanced or metastatic melanoma, renal cell, hepatocellular, or head and neck squamous cell carcinoma were enrolled in the trial. Before TCR sequencing, CD4+ T cells and CD8+ T cells from peripheral blood were sorted into separate populations. For this clone: What this receptor recognizes is not known. Base qualities were left out, and no much larger clone turns up one base away.

For sequencing of the TCRbeta CDR3 region, genomic DNA was extracted from the sorted cells. TCRbeta CDR3 regions were sequenced using the immunoSEQ Assay. TCRdb carries this immuneACCESS record with in-frame sequences only. Its versions omit some clonotypes, under half of them owing to an unresolved V gene in the studies checked, with the rest unexplained. The sample yields about 99,000 clones; 90% to 95% were counted once. The biggest ten clones account for around 0.31% of the sample. The junction carries 6 bases between V and J, which are trimmed by 6 bases and 1 base respectively. Reading from cysteine to phenylalanine, the CDR3 counts 12 amino acids. The sequence is cut down to CDR3 DNA, 36 bases in frame from base 1. The germline V gene specifies SGHDN as CDR1 and FVKESK as CDR2.

The TCR comes from an adult with an advanced solid tumor such as melanoma, head and neck, liver or kidney cancer. The sample was CD4+ or CD8+ T cells sorted from blood, taken in a trial of the OX40 agonist ivuxolimab. The chain uses TRBV14 and TRBJ2-5, with the D gene uncertain. The DNA is TGTGCCAGCAGTCCAGGCCAAGAGACCCAGTACTTC. Translated, it reads CASSPGQETQYF.